This T cell receptor (beta chain) is drawn from a study of T cell repertoires in cytomegalovirus infection. This CDR3 has 14 residues. The germline V and J ends were trimmed by 6 bases and 8 bases, with 16 bases remaining between them. The germline V gene encodes CDR1 MNHEY and CDR2 SVGAGI. Study-wide findings and caveats: HLA-C-restricted CMV-specific TCR beta clonotypes were dominant in the ex vivo response.

In TCRdb, the reads were re-called with MiXCR into one record per CDR3 protein. The sample holds about 920,000 distinct CDR3 sequences, roughly 31% seen once. Concerning this clonotype: Its specificity is unknown.

The TCR originated in a human donor in good health (CMV status not recorded). Some clones in this sample may be carry-over from other donors' samples. The sequencing used cultured CD8+ T cells from PBMCs, collected from culture after CMV antigen stimulation. This chain joins TRBV6-5 and TRBJ1-4, with a tentative D call TRBD1 (5 bases). CDR3 coding DNA: TGTGCCAGCAGCTACGGAAGGAGGGGAGAAAAACTGTTTTTT. It specifies CASSYGRRGEKLFF.